This entry lists 16 T cell receptor beta chains sequenced from one sample in a study of cytomegalovirus exposure and HLA in healthy donors. PCR used 60 Vbeta primers and 13 Jbeta primers. Generated by immunoSEQ multiplex PCR, the TCRdb table keeps only in-frame clones and is missing some. The ten most abundant clones cover around 2.2% of a sample with more than 40,000 clones. The sample was PBMCs. All receptors derive from a middle-aged woman in good health and CMV-seronegative.

V gene TRBV5-8 combines with J gene TRBJ2-1; no reliable D call. The CDR3 extends over 14 amino acids. Germline V CDR1 and CDR2: SGHTS, YDEGEE. V was pared by 4 bases and J by 6 bases, with 14 bases between. The chain's CDR3 is CASSLIGWANEQFF. The CDR3 DNA is TGTGCCAGCAGCCTTATTGGTTGGGCCAATGAGCAGTTCTTC.

The CDR3 protein is CASRTRDSKNGEQYF. The CDR3 nucleotides read TGTGCCAGCAGAACCCGGGACAGTAAGAATGGCGAGCAGTACTTC. The V gene is TRBV6-4, the J gene TRBJ2-5, with TRBD1 matching 7 bases. Gene TRBJ2-7 matches the end of the DNA better, so the J call may be wrong. This CDR3 has 15 amino acids. CDR1 and CDR2 (germline): MRHNA, SNTAGT.

V is TRBV7-9 and J is TRBJ2-7; D possibly corresponds to TRBD2 (6 bases). Germline loops: CDR1 SEHNR, CDR2 FQNEAQ (reference sequence). V was pared by 3 bases and J by 0 bases, with 9 bases between. This CDR3 region has 14 residues. The CDR3 DNA reads as TGTGCCAGCAGCTTTATAGCGGCCTCCTACGAGCAGTACTTC. Protein sequence: CASSFIAASYEQYF.

The genes are TRBV10-3 and TRBJ2-7, with D perhaps matching TRBD1 (5 bases). CDR3 size: 12 residues. V was pared by 5 bases and J by 4 bases, with 9 bases between. Germline CDR1 ENHRY, CDR2 SYGVKD. This CDR3 is CAISPRAYEQYF. The CDR3 DNA follows: TGTGCCATCAGTCCCAGGGCGTACGAGCAGTACTTC.

The chain uses TRBV5-1 and TRBJ1-2; 7 bases align to TRBD1. This CDR3 spans 14 amino acids. CDR1 SGHRS and CDR2 YFSETQ come from the germline V gene. V was clipped by 2 bases and J by 3 bases; unmatched bases: 4. The CDR3 sequence: CASSLQGQDYGYTF. In nucleotides, the CDR3 is TGCGCCAGCAGCTTACAGGGGCAGGACTATGGCTACACCTTC.

The chain has TRBV6-4 and TRBJ2-3; the D gene is possibly TRBD2 (5 bases). The CDR3 spans 13 residues. Germline values: CDR1 MRHNA, CDR2 SNTAGT. The V and J ends lost 3 bases and 3 bases respectively, with 7 bases between them. CDR3 region: CASSERETDTQYF. In DNA, the CDR3 is TGTGCCAGCAGTGAAAGGGAGACAGATACGCAGTATTTT.

The chain joins TRBV7-2 to TRBJ1-2; tentative D call: TRBD1 (6 bases). The CDR3 spans 19 residues. Trimming took off 6 bases at V and 1 base at J, with 27 bases between the two ends. Germline loops: CDR1 SGHTA, CDR2 FQGNSA. The CDR3 nucleotides are TGTGCCAGCAGACCGACCCTTTCAATCAATCTCAGGGGTAACTATGGCTACACCTTC. Amino acids: CASRPTLSINLRGNYGYTF.

This chain joins TRBV18 and TRBJ2-5; TRBD1 aligns across 7 bases. This CDR3 region has 14 residues. Per the germline V gene, CDR1 is KGHSH and CDR2 is LQKENI. With V trimmed by 4 bases and J by 5 bases, 7 bases remained unmatched. The CDR3 loop is CASSLERGQETQYF. The CDR3 DNA reads TGTGCCAGCTCACTGGAAAGGGGGCAGGAGACCCAGTACTTC.

This sequence joins TRBV9 and TRBJ1-6; 7 bases map to TRBD1. V trimming: 3 bases; J trimming: 6 bases; junction bases outside the gene matches: 3. This CDR3 comprises 14 residues. Germline-derived CDR1 and CDR2 are SGDLS and YYNGEE. The CDR3 here is CASSEGAVNSPLHF. The CDR3 coding sequence is TGTGCCAGCAGCGAGGGGGCGGTTAATTCACCCCTCCACTTT.

The V gene is TRBV5-4, the J gene TRBJ1-1; D gene unclear. CDR1 SGHNT and CDR2 YYREEE come from the germline V gene (reference sequence). Trimming pared 0 bases from V and 4 bases from J, leaving 16 bases between. The CDR3 covers 16 residues. This CDR3 is CASSLDGGLMATEAFF. CDR3 sequence (DNA): TGTGCCAGCAGCTTGGATGGAGGGTTAATGGCCACTGAAGCTTTCTTT. The full variable domain, with the rest looked up from reference TRBV5-4 and TRBJ1-1, is ETGVTQSPTHLIKTRGQQVTLRCSSQSGHNTVSWYQQALGQGPQFIFQYYREEENGRGNFPPRFSGLQFPNYSSELNVNALELDDSALYLCASSLDGGLMATEAFFGQGTRLTVV.

The chain employs TRBV19 and TRBJ2-7, with D possibly matching TRBD1 (6 bases). CDR1 is LNHDA and CDR2 is SQIVND in the germline V gene (reference sequence). The CDR3 totals 12 residues. V gave up 9 bases and J gave up 2 bases, with 11 bases separating them. As DNA, the CDR3 is TGTGCCAGCTCCGCAGGGGCCTACGAGCAGTACTTC. It is translated as CASSAGAYEQYF.

The V and J genes are TRBV11-2 and TRBJ2-1; D might be TRBD2 (5 bases). This CDR3 has 17 residues. Germline V lookup: CDR1 SGHAT, CDR2 FQNNGV. V lost 5 bases, J lost 0 bases, and 17 bases lay in between. The CDR3 is CASSPPRPGISYNEQFF. The CDR3 bases are TGTGCCAGCAGCCCTCCCCGTCCGGGAATCTCCTACAATGAGCAGTTCTTC.

The V call is TRBV4-3, the J call TRBJ2-3; D remains ambiguous. The germline V gene has CDR1 LGHNA and CDR2 YSLEER. V was clipped by 2 bases and J by 6 bases, with 9 bases between them. The CDR3 length is 13 residues. The CDR3: CASSQTPRDTQYF. The CDR3 DNA is TGCGCCAGCAGCCAAACCCCACGGGATACGCAGTATTTT.

This chain joins TRBV30 and TRBJ2-5; D is perhaps TRBD1 (5 bases). The CDR3 has 14 residues. V gave up 2 bases and J gave up 5 bases, with 15 bases separating them. The V gene's germline CDR1 is GTSNPN and CDR2 SVGIG (reference sequence). This CDR3 is CAWSPFKSGETQYF. The CDR3 nucleotides read TGTGCCTGGAGTCCCTTCAAATCAGGGGAGACCCAGTACTTC.

The V gene is TRBV6-1, the J gene TRBJ2-7; TRBD1 aligns across 10 bases. V trimming: 7 bases; J trimming: 2 bases; junction bases outside the gene matches: 8. The CDR3 runs to 15 residues. The germline gives CDR1 MNHNS, CDR2 SASEGT. The CDR3 reads CASKTGTGVAYEQYF. The DNA for the CDR3 is TGTGCCAGCAAAACGGGGACAGGGGTTGCCTACGAGCAGTACTTC.

V gene TRBV10-3 combines with J gene TRBJ2-7, with TRBD2 matching over 8 bases. J was trimmed by 2 bases and V by 3 bases; bases with no gene match: 3. The CDR3 spans 14 residues. Germline assignment: CDR1 ENHRY and CDR2 SYGVKD. The CDR3 region is CAISDTGGAYEQYF. In DNA, the CDR3 is TGTGCCATCAGTGACACGGGAGGGGCCTACGAGCAGTACTTC.